This TCR beta chain was captured by sequencing in a study of blood T cell repertoires in COVID-19 (dated by TCRdb to about 2020). For the study in its entirety: Recovered participants in ImmuneRACE Cohort 3 were defined by two consecutive negative NP/OP PCR tests, clearance by a healthcare professional, or resolution of symptoms. Samples from collaborators originated in the United States, Italy and Spain and spanned both the acute and convalescent phases of COVID-19. The prospective study material was composed of cDNA or gDNA derived from T cells, B-cell-depleted T cells, or PBMCs. Subjects who had been exposed to COVID-19, were actively infected with it, or had recovered from it provided the deeply sampled blood TCRbeta repertoires that made up the dataset. The repertoires were made available in a free public database intended to serve as a resource for research on the immune response to SARS-CoV-2. The samples were drawn from two sources: the first 160 participants of the ongoing ImmuneRACE study, and 950 to 1,500 subjects contributed by 6 global collaborators. Nearly every sample came with metadata listing a de-identified subject ID, COVID-19 status, age in years and sex. HLA class I and class II types, where available, came from metadata supplied by the sample provider rather than from assay-based typing. Broader findings and caveats from the paper: How much clinical and demographic metadata was included differed by source and by participant, and the metadata was provided uncurated.

In the prospective study, participants were roughly 18 to 89 years old, resided in 25 or so geographic areas of the United States, and were enrolled through a virtual design. In the prospective study, participants were assigned to cohorts based on the clinical history participants reported in a screening survey and a study questionnaire. Mobile phlebotomists in the prospective study collected whole blood, serum and a nasopharyngeal or oropharyngeal swab from every participant. Over a roughly 2-month period, participants in the prospective study had the option of providing additional blood draws and questionnaires. Before DNA extraction, prospective study blood samples were shipped either frozen or at room temperature. The immunoSEQ Assay, a bias-controlled multiplex PCR, was used to amplify TCRbeta CDR3 regions from genomic DNA. In the original analysis: Within the assay, amplification of reference gene primers was used to estimate how many nucleated cells each sample contained. To quantify the absolute abundance of each unique TCRbeta CDR3 rearrangement, sequence reads were collapsed and filtered. For each sample, productive Simpson clonality was calculated as the square root of Simpson's diversity index over productive rearrangements. This is the immuneACCESS table as TCRdb keeps it, with only in-frame sequences that have V and J called. A part of the clones is gone; compared with another copy, unresolved V genes explain less than half, and the rest is unexplained. V and J calls and clone size are given by that table; D and trimming were obtained from the DNA. The sample data list 210,000 or so clones, and about nine tenths of these were observed just once. The biggest ten clones account for approximately 3% of the sample.

The sample holds one count of this clone. It lacks a known antigen. Base quality data are lacking; no much larger clone is found one base away. V is pruned by 8 bases and J by 2 bases, leaving 1 base of the junction without a gene match. The germline V gene (reference sequence) provides CDR1 MNHEY and CDR2 SMNVEV. The CDR3 runs 14 residues from the cysteine to the phenylalanine. CDR3 DNA only is kept here, 42 bases in frame from base 1. What was sequenced was PBMCs or T cells enriched from blood (not recorded which). The chain links TRBV27 with TRBJ1-3; 12 junctional bases match TRBD1. The origin of this receptor is a woman between 50 and 59 years old in a cohort exposed to, infected with or recovered from COVID-19 (not recorded which). The CDR3 region has the sequence CASGTGGPGNTIYF. The nucleotide sequence is given as TGTGCCAGCGGGACAGGGGGCCCTGGAAACACCATATATTTT.